These T cell receptor beta chains were read from a single sample in a study of somatic mutations in cytotoxic T cells in rheumatoid arthritis. Assay: immunoSEQ multiplex PCR; the TCRdb copy retains only in-frame clones and omits some. The sample records 20,000 to 25,000 clones, 80% to 90% being singletons. The sample consisted of CD8+ T cells sorted from blood. These receptors originate from an adult with rheumatoid arthritis. The CDR3 runs from the conserved cysteine through the conserved F or W. The order of the fields is clone size, V gene, J gene, D gene, CDR3 DNA, CDR3 protein. The D gene is left open where the match is weak. Size is omitted from some rows. Given values are once, few, many or a class for expanded clones.

NA	TRBV10-2	TRBJ1-1	NA	TGCGCCAGCAGTGAAGGGATGAACACTGAAGCTTTCTTT	CASSEGMNTEAFF
NA	TRBV19	TRBJ2-1	TRBD2	TGTGCCAGTAGTGAAGCGGGGGGACATGAGCAGTTCTTC	CASSEAGGHEQFF
few	TRBV19	TRBJ1-5	TRBD1	TGTGCCAGCGGACAGGGGCTTGGTCGCCCGGGGAGGATGGATCAGCCCCAGCATTTT	CASGQGLGRPGRMDQPQHF
NA	TRBV15	TRBJ2-3	NA	TGTGCCACCAGCAGAGTCGGGGGCACAGATACGCAGTATTTT	CATSRVGGTDTQYF
NA	TRBV5-6	TRBJ2-6	NA	TGTGCCAGCAGCTGGGGGGTCGTCTCTGGGGCCAACGTCCTGACTTTC	CASSWGVVSGANVLTF
once	TRBV5-1	TRBJ2-3	TRBD2	TGCGCCAGCAGCTTAAGACTAGCGGGGGTAGGCTCAGATACGCAGTATTTT	CASSLRLAGVGSDTQYF
NA	TRBV13	TRBJ2-5	NA	TGTGCCAGCAGCCCCAGATACAGGACCCAAGAGACCCAGTACTTC	CASSPRYRTQETQYF
NA	TRBV10-1	TRBJ1-5	TRBD1	TGCGCCAACCCCGGGACAGGGACCCACAATCAGCCCCAGCATTTT	CANPGTGTHNQPQHF
few	TRBV6-5	TRBJ1-1	TRBD1	TGTGCCAGCAGTTACGCGGGACAGGGGTTCACTGAAGCTTTCTTT	CASSYAGQGFTEAFF
NA	TRBV27	TRBJ2-1	NA	TGTGCCAGCAGTCCTTTGGGGACTCCATACAATGAGCAGTTCTTC	CASSPLGTPYNEQFF
few	TRBV13	TRBJ1-1	NA	TGTGCCAGCAGCTTAGATCTGAACACTGAAGCTTTCTTT	CASSLDLNTEAFF
NA	TRBV19	TRBJ2-2	TRBD2	TGTGCCAGTACTGGGGGGGAGATTGACGGGGAGCTGTTTTTT	CASTGGEIDGELFF
few	TRBV5-4	TRBJ1-2	NA	TGTGCCAGCAGCTTGGCTGAGGCCCGACCCGACTACACCTTC	CASSLAEARPDYTF
few	TRBV19	TRBJ2-2	NA	TGTGCCATTCAAGGGGGCGGGGAGCTGTTTTTT	CAIQGGGELFF
once	TRBV27	TRBJ1-3	TRBD1	TGTGCCAGCAGCCCGACAGGGCTCGGAAACACCATATATTTT	CASSPTGLGNTIYF
NA	TRBV7-9	TRBJ1-3	NA	TGTGCCAGCAGCTTAGAGTCAGGGATCGGAAACACCATATATTTT	CASSLESGIGNTIYF
NA	TRBV5-4	TRBJ2-7	TRBD2	TGTGCCAGCAGCCCGACTAGCGGGGCCTACGAGCAGTACTTC	CASSPTSGAYEQYF
NA	TRBV7-6	TRBJ2-7	NA	TGTGCCAGCAGCCCGGGACCCAACTACGAGCAGTACTTC	CASSPGPNYEQYF
NA	TRBV5-6	TRBJ2-3	TRBD1	TGTGCCAGCAGCCCACAGACAGGGCTGGCATCCTTCGGTACGCAGTATTTT	CASSPQTGLASFGTQYF
NA	TRBV14	TRBJ2-7	TRBD1	TGTGCCAGCAGCCAAGATTCCGGGACAGCTCTTACCTACGAGCAGTACTTC	CASSQDSGTALTYEQYF
once	TRBV27	TRBJ2-7	NA	TGTGCCAGCAGTTTCGGGGGGCAATCCTACGAGCAGTACTTC	CASSFGGQSYEQYF
NA	TRBV9	TRBJ2-5	NA	TGTGCCAGCAGCGTAGTCAGGGAGACCCAGTACTTC	CASSVVRETQYF
NA	TRBV4-1	TRBJ1-2	NA	TGCGCCAGCAGCCCGCCCGATAGAGAATATGGCTACACCTTC	CASSPPDREYGYTF
NA	TRBV19	TRBJ1-4	NA	TGTGCCAGTAGTATAACTAGGCGGTCAACTAATGAAAAACTGTTTTTT	CASSITRRSTNEKLFF
NA	TRBV6-4	TRBJ1-6	NA	TGTGCCAGCAGTGACATCGGGGTTGGTTCACCCCTCCACTTT	CASSDIGVGSPLHF
NA	TRBV10-1	TRBJ2-3	NA	TGCGCCAGCAGCAGCGGTCCGGGGCGTGATACGCAGTATTTT	CASSSGPGRDTQYF
NA	TRBV29-1	TRBJ1-2	NA	TGCAGCGTTGAAGTCTGGCTGAACTATGGCTACACCTTC	CSVEVWLNYGYTF
NA	TRBV19	TRBJ1-1	NA	TGTGCCAGTAGTCCCGGCCCCCCAGAAGCTTTCTTT	CASSPGPPEAFF
NA	TRBV12-5	TRBJ1-2	NA	TGTGCTAGCGGTATCCAGGGCGTGGGCTACACCTTC	CASGIQGVGYTF
NA	TRBV7-2	TRBJ2-5	TRBD2	TGTGCCAGCAGCGGTCTAGCGGGACAAGAGACCCAGTACTTC	CASSGLAGQETQYF
few	TRBV5-1	TRBJ1-1	TRBD1	TGCGCCAGCAGCACCGGACAGGGGGCCACTGAAGCTTTCTTT	CASSTGQGATEAFF
NA	TRBV4-2	TRBJ2-3	NA	TGTGCCAGCAGCCACCCGGGAGCCTCAGATACGCAGTATTTT	CASSHPGASDTQYF